These 27 T cell receptor beta chains came from one sample sequenced in a study of shared clonotypes between healthy human individuals. The table came from immunoSEQ multiplex PCR; TCRdb's copy has only in-frame clones and leaves some out. The sample lists a few million clones; approximately 92% were seen once. Sequencing input: naive CD4+ T cells sorted from blood. The subset here: CD45RA+ positively selected. The source of these receptors is a man aged 18 to 29 in good health.

J is TRBJ2-6 and V is TRBV5-1; 12 nucleotides agree with TRBD1. From germline, CDR1 is SGHRS and CDR2 YFSETQ. The CDR3 length is 18 residues. Losses at the gene ends were 4 bases for V and 1 base for J; bases not matched to a gene: 6. Written as DNA, the CDR3 is TGCGCCAGCAGCCTCCGGGGACAGGGGGCGTCTGGGGCCAACGTCCTGACTTTC. This gives the protein CASSLRGQGASGANVLTF. The whole variable domain, remainder taken from reference TRBV5-1 and TRBJ2-6, is KAGVTQTPRYLIKTRGQQVTLSCSPISGHRSVSWYQQTPGQGLQFLFEYFSETQRNKGNFPGRFSGRQFSNSRSEMNVSTLELGDSALYLCASSLRGQGASGANVLTFGAGSRLTVL.

This rearrangement joins TRBV5-1 to TRBJ1-4, with no clear D. V shed 4 bases and J shed 2 bases, with 9 bases lying between them. The CDR3 has 14 amino acids. Looked up from germline, CDR1 is SGHRS and CDR2 is YFSETQ. This CDR3 reads CASSGGVTNEKLFF. The CDR3 coding sequence is TGCGCCAGCAGCGGCGGGGTGACTAATGAAAAACTGTTTTTT.

V usage is TRBV4-1 and J usage is TRBJ1-2; 7 positions agree with TRBD1. The germline CDR1 and CDR2 sequences are MGHRA and YSYEKL. V was pared by 0 bases and J by 3 bases, with 7 bases of the junction left unmatched. The CDR3 extends over 16 amino acids. The CDR3 nucleotides are TGCGCCAGCAGCCAAGATCCACCTGGACAGGACTATGGCTACACCTTC. Its protein product is CASSQDPPGQDYGYTF.

This clone was seen once. The chain carries TRBV7-2 and TRBJ1-6; D gene ambiguous. Trimming removed 2 bases from V and 0 bases from J, with 8 bases in between. This CDR3 is 16 amino acids long. CDR1 is SGHTA, CDR2 FQGNSA, per germline. The CDR3 coding sequence is TGTGCCAGCAGCTTAATCGGGATCTCCTATAATTCACCCCTCCACTTT. Its translation: CASSLIGISYNSPLHF. The whole variable domain, remainder taken from reference TRBV7-2 and TRBJ1-6, is GAGVSQSPSNKVTEKGKDVELRCDPISGHTALYWYRQSLGQGLEFLIYFQGNSAPDKSGLPSDRFSAERTGGSVSTLTIQRTQQEDSAVYLCASSLIGISYNSPLHFGNGTRLTVT.

The chain links TRBV6-5 to TRBJ2-7; the D gene could be TRBD1 or TRBD2 (5 bases each). The germline V gene has CDR1 MNHEY and CDR2 SVGAGI. V was trimmed by 6 bases and J by 6 bases, leaving 18 bases between them. This CDR3 is built from 14 residues. The CDR3 coding sequence is TGTGCCAGCAGGAGGGGAGAGGGGTGGACCGAGCAGTACTTC. Translation gives CASRRGEGWTEQYF.

The V gene is TRBV29-1, the J gene TRBJ2-7; possibly TRBD2 for D (6 bases). This CDR3 is built from 17 residues. Germline-derived CDR1 and CDR2 are SQVTM and ANQGSEA. With 3 bases removed from V and 3 bases from J, the gap between germline ends came to 24 bases. CDR3 sequence reads: CSVDGGFGPNAIYEQYF. Here the CDR3 DNA reads TGCAGCGTTGATGGGGGGTTCGGACCCAACGCCATCTACGAGCAGTACTTC.

The genes are TRBV7-8 and TRBJ1-1; D possibly corresponds to TRBD1 (5 bases). Germline CDR1 is SGHVS and CDR2 is FQNEAQ. V lost 5 bases and J 10 bases, leaving 20 bases between the germline ends. CDR3 length: 14 residues. In DNA, the CDR3 is TGTGCCAGCAGCCGCCAGGGCATGTTGGTGGGAGCTTTCTTT. Residues: CASSRQGMLVGAFF.

The chain's CDR3 is CASSEGRVSGNTIYF. DNA for the CDR3: TGTGCCAGCAGTGAGGGGCGAGTGTCCGGAAACACCATATATTTT. The chain uses TRBV2 and TRBJ1-3; TRBD1 is a possible D gene (5 bases). This CDR3 spans 15 amino acids. Per the germline V gene, CDR1 is SNHLY and CDR2 is FYNNEI. V lost 3 bases to trimming and J lost 4 bases, with 13 bases between them.

V usage is TRBV7-9 and J usage is TRBJ2-5; D is possibly TRBD2 (6 bases). Trimming shortened V by 2 bases and J by 5 bases, and 12 bases separated the two germline ends. Germline CDR1 is SEHNR and CDR2 is FQNEAQ (reference sequence). The CDR3 extends over 14 amino acids. This chain's CDR3 is CASSLKAGGETQYF. The CDR3 DNA reads TGTGCCAGCAGCTTAAAGGCTGGGGGGGAGACCCAGTACTTC.

The chain combines TRBV19 with TRBJ2-1; D is possibly TRBD2 (6 bases). CDR1 LNHDA and CDR2 SQIVND come from the germline V gene (reference sequence). The CDR3 spans 15 residues. Between the trimmed V and J ends, which lost 5 bases and 2 bases, there was a span of 13 bases. CDR3 bases: TGTGCCAGTAGTTTCGGGACTCTAGCCTACAATGAGCAGTTCTTC. It translates to CASSFGTLAYNEQFF.

This rearrangement joins TRBV19 to TRBJ2-3, with 10 bases identical to TRBD2. The germline V gene encodes CDR1 LNHDA and CDR2 SQIVND (reference sequence). V trimming: 1 base; J trimming: 10 bases; junction bases outside the gene matches: 8. The CDR3 runs to 15 residues. This CDR3 reads CASSIASGGASAQYF. In nucleotides, the CDR3 is TGTGCCAGTAGTATAGCAAGCGGGGGGGCCTCGGCGCAGTATTTT.

This chain connects TRBV18 to TRBJ2-1; a possible D gene is TRBD2 (6 bases). The CDR3 sequence is 14 residues long. V lost 2 bases and J lost 5, with 10 bases in between. Germline CDR1 and CDR2: KGHSH and LQKENI. CDR3 bases: TGTGCCAGCTCACCATGGGCGGGACACAATGAGCAGTTCTTC. This translates into CASSPWAGHNEQFF.

The chain employs TRBV2 and TRBJ2-1; 8 bases are shared with TRBD2. The CDR3 loop spans 14 amino acids. Trimming removed 3 bases from V and 5 bases from J; junction bases left unmatched: 3. Germline V gene data show CDR1 as SNHLY and CDR2 as FYNNEI. The CDR3 DNA reads as TGTGCCAGCAGTGAGTATAGCGGGAACAATGAGCAGTTCTTC. This translates into CASSEYSGNNEQFF. The complete variable domain, with remaining parts taken from reference TRBV2 and TRBJ2-1, reads EPEVTQTPSHQVTQMGQEVILRCVPISNHLYFYWYRQILGQKVEFLVSFYNNEISEKSEIFDDQFSVERPDGSNFTLKIRSTKLEDSAMYFCASSEYSGNNEQFFGPGTRLTVL.

This chain joins TRBV11-2 and TRBJ2-1, with 10 bases fitting TRBD2. V was pared by 1 base and J by 3 bases, with 6 bases of the junction left unmatched. Per germline, CDR1 SGHAT and CDR2 FQNNGV. The CDR3 extends over 17 amino acids. CDR3 sequence reads: CASSLGIQRGGYNEQFF. The CDR3 DNA reads as TGTGCCAGCAGCTTAGGAATTCAGCGGGGGGGCTACAATGAGCAGTTCTTC.

This chain uses TRBV18 with TRBJ1-4; D is undetermined. The V gene's germline CDR1 is KGHSH and CDR2 LQKENI. The V end was cut by 4 bases, the J end by 0 bases, with 15 bases between. CDR3 length equals 17 residues. The CDR3 loop is CASSQSRHSATNEKLFF. CDR3 nucleotide sequence: TGTGCCAGCTCACAATCACGACACTCTGCAACTAATGAAAAACTGTTTTTT. Full variable domain (missing parts from reference TRBV18 and TRBJ1-4): NAGVMQNPRHLVRRRGQEARLRCSPMKGHSHVYWYRQLPEEGLKFMVYLQKENIIDESGMPKERFSAEFPKEGPSILRIQQVVRGDSAAYFCASSQSRHSATNEKLFFGSGTQLSVL.

This chain uses TRBV6-1 with TRBJ2-1; TRBD1 is a possible D gene (6 bases). The CDR3 spans 15 residues. Deletions cut 4 bases from V and 4 bases from J, with 14 bases between. Germline V gene lookup returns CDR1 MNHNS and CDR2 SASEGT. This CDR3 is CASSVSVGQYNEQFF. The CDR3 region has the DNA TGTGCCAGCAGTGTTAGCGTTGGACAGTACAATGAGCAGTTCTTC.

V is TRBV5-4 and J is TRBJ1-2, with a weak D call TRBD1 (5 bases). This CDR3 has 14 amino acids. Germline V gene lookup returns CDR1 SGHNT and CDR2 YYREEE (reference sequence). V dropped 4 bases and J dropped 4 bases, with 14 bases sitting between them. CDR3 nucleotide sequence: TGTGCCAGCAGCGGTCACGACAGATTCTATGGCTACACCTTC. Protein: CASSGHDRFYGYTF.

The CDR3 nucleotides are TGTGCCAGCAGGGAGGGGAGGAGGAACACTGAAGCTTTCTTT. It codes for CASREGRRNTEAFF. The chain couples TRBV6-5 to TRBJ1-1, with D perhaps matching TRBD1 (5 bases). Trimming cost V 6 bases and J 1 base, with 12 bases left between them. Per the germline V gene, CDR1 is MNHEY and CDR2 is SVGAGI. This CDR3 comprises 14 residues.

The rearrangement links TRBV28 to TRBJ2-7, with 7 bases fitting TRBD1. The CDR3 contains 15 residues. Trimming took 4 bases from V and 2 from J; bases not matched to a gene: 8. The germline gives CDR1 MDHEN, CDR2 SYDVKM. In DNA form, the CDR3 reads TGTGCCAGCAGTTCCCCCGGGACAGTTACCTACGAGCAGTACTTC. Its translation: CASSSPGTVTYEQYF.

The chain links TRBV4-3 to TRBJ1-4; tentatively, D is TRBD1 (6 bases). The V gene lost 1 base and the J gene lost 7 bases, with 16 bases spanning the gap. CDR1 is LGHNA and CDR2 is YSLEER in the germline V gene. The CDR3 runs to 16 residues. CDR3 in DNA: TGCGCCAGCAGCCAAGGAATTTCGGGGGCGAGTGAAAAACTGTTTTTT. This codes for CASSQGISGASEKLFF.

J is TRBJ1-1 and V is TRBV5-1; D remains unclear. There are 14 residues in the CDR3. Germline CDR1 reads SGHRS; CDR2 reads YFSETQ. V dropped 2 bases and J dropped 0 bases, with 8 bases sitting between them. In nucleotides, the CDR3 is TGCGCCAGCAGCTTCGAGGGTCTGAACACTGAAGCTTTCTTT. It translates to CASSFEGLNTEAFF.

A few counts support this clone. This rearrangement joins TRBV30 to TRBJ1-2, with 12 bases that match TRBD1. Germline V gene lookup returns CDR1 GTSNPN and CDR2 SVGIG (reference sequence). This CDR3 spans 16 amino acids. V lost 0 bases and J lost 6; bases outside the gene matches: 8. This CDR3 is CAWSVRGDRGPHGYTF. CDR3 in DNA: TGTGCCTGGAGTGTACGGGGGGACAGGGGGCCCCATGGCTACACCTTC.

The chain couples TRBV28 to TRBJ2-2; D remains unclear. This CDR3 is built from 15 residues. Trimming stripped 3 bases from V and 4 bases from J, with 12 bases between. The germline gives CDR1 MDHEN, CDR2 SYDVKM. The CDR3, as DNA: TGTGCCAGCAGTTTTCAGGCTGTTGGCACCGGGGAGCTGTTTTTT. Translated, it gives CASSFQAVGTGELFF.

This clone was observed a handful of times. At the DNA level, this CDR3 is encoded by other sequences in the same sample as well. The chain carries TRBV27 and TRBJ2-5; D is possibly TRBD1 (5 bases). This CDR3 region has 12 residues. Germline V gene sequence: CDR1 MNHEY, CDR2 SMNVEV (reference sequence). Between the trimmed V and J ends, which lost 2 bases and 4 bases, there was a span of 5 bases. CDR3 DNA sequence: TGTGCCAGCAGTTTAAGGGGAGAGACCCAGTACTTC. Its translation is CASSLRGETQYF.

The V call is TRBV6-5, the J call TRBJ1-5, with D maybe TRBD1 (5 bases). Trimming took 4 bases from V and 2 from J, leaving 15 bases between them. CDR1 is MNHEY and CDR2 is SVGAGI in the germline V gene. The CDR3 is 16 amino acids. CDR3 region: CASSFRRAAGNQPQHF. CDR3 in DNA: TGTGCCAGCAGTTTCCGCAGGGCGGCCGGCAATCAGCCCCAGCATTTT.

V usage is TRBV5-1 and J usage is TRBJ2-5; 9 nucleotides agree with TRBD2. Trimming at V came to 1 base and at J to 5 bases, leaving 6 bases not matched to a gene. This CDR3 has 15 residues. CDR1 and CDR2 (germline): SGHRS, YFSETQ. The CDR3 DNA follows: TGCGCCAGCAGCTTGATTAGCGGGAGCTTCGAGACCCAGTACTTC. Protein sequence: CASSLISGSFETQYF. The full variable domain, completed using reference TRBV5-1 and TRBJ2-5, is KAGVTQTPRYLIKTRGQQVTLSCSPISGHRSVSWYQQTPGQGLQFLFEYFSETQRNKGNFPGRFSGRQFSNSRSEMNVSTLELGDSALYLCASSLISGSFETQYFGPGTRLLVL.

CDR3 protein: CAISVLAGGPNTDTQYF. DNA for the CDR3: TGTGCCATCAGTGTTTTAGCGGGGGGGCCAAACACAGATACGCAGTATTTT. This chain uses TRBV10-3 with TRBJ2-3; 11 nucleotides align to TRBD2. Germline trimming cut 4 bases from V and 2 bases from J; bases unmatched to any gene: 8. Germline CDR1 and CDR2: ENHRY and SYGVKD. This CDR3 has 17 amino acids.